Following are 8 T cell receptor beta chains from one sample sequenced in a study of neurological immune-mediated disorders. One entry per CDR3 protein, called by TCRdb with MiXCR from the 5' RACE reads. In the table there are around 61,000 distinct CDR3 sequences, roughly 4.9% of which are singletons. The sequencing input was PBMCs. These receptor sequences come from a human donor with multiple sclerosis. The donor label of this sample is uncertain.

This chain joins TRBV20-1 and TRBJ1-5; D perhaps matches TRBD1 (5 bases). Germline V gene sequence: CDR1 DFQATT, CDR2 SNEGSKA (reference sequence). CDR3 length equals 16 residues. Trimming pared 3 bases from V and 0 bases from J, leaving 15 bases between. The CDR3: CSASRDGVYSNQPQHF. CDR3 DNA: TGCAGTGCTAGCCGGGACGGAGTTTATAGCAATCAGCCCCAGCATTTT.

This clonotype showed up many times. The CDR3 DNA follows: TGTGCCAGCACCGAGGGACATACTTACGAGCAGTACTTC. It encodes CASTEGHTYEQYF. This rearrangement joins TRBV6-6 to TRBJ2-7; possible D gene TRBD1, 6 bases. CDR3 length: 13 amino acids. Trimming removed 7 bases from V and 4 bases from J, with 14 bases in between. Germline CDR1 MNHNY, CDR2 SVGAGI (reference sequence).

This clonotype was observed at least ten times. This chain joins TRBV7-9 and TRBJ1-1; D gene unclear. The CDR3 has 12 amino acids. The germline V gene has CDR1 SEHNR and CDR2 FQNEAQ (reference sequence). Trimming took off 4 bases at V and 4 bases at J, with 7 bases between the two ends. The CDR3 loop is CASSSSRTEAFF. CDR3 bases: TGTGCCAGCAGCTCCTCTCGCACTGAAGCTTTCTTT. The full variable domain, rest sourced from reference TRBV7-9 and TRBJ1-1, is DTGVSQNPRHKITKRGQNVTFRCDPISEHNRLYWYRQTLGQGPEFLTYFQNEAQLEKSRLLSDRFSAERPKGSFSTLEIQRTEQGDSAMYLCASSSSRTEAFFGQGTRLTVV.

The sample holds many counts of this clonotype. V gene TRBV20-1 combines with J gene TRBJ1-2; 7 bases are shared with TRBD1. V lost 3 bases and J lost 4; bases outside the gene matches: 8. Germline assignment: CDR1 DFQATT and CDR2 SNEGSKA (reference sequence). This CDR3 spans 14 amino acids. DNA for the CDR3: TGCAGTGCTAGCGCCCGACAGGGCGGCTATGGCTACACCTTC. Translating it yields CSASARQGGYGYTF.

There are many counts of this clonotype. The chain links TRBV20-1 to TRBJ1-4, with a possible D match to TRBD1 (5 bases). Germline assignment: CDR1 DFQATT and CDR2 SNEGSKA (reference sequence). The CDR3 contains 15 residues. Trimming removed 2 bases at V and 10 bases at J, with 20 bases between. CDR3 loop: CSARPPRDGLGKLFF. CDR3 nucleotides: TGCAGTGCTAGACCGCCTAGGGACGGCCTGGGAAAACTGTTTTTT.

This clonotype was counted at least ten times. This sequence joins TRBV9 and TRBJ2-1; weak D call: TRBD2 (7 bases). The V and J ends lost 4 bases and 7 bases respectively, with 15 bases between them. Germline lookup yields CDR1 SGDLS and CDR2 YYNGEE. There are 14 residues in the CDR3. The chain's CDR3 is CASSKGGGPNEQFF. For the CDR3, the DNA is TGTGCCAGCAGCAAAGGCGGGGGCCCTAATGAGCAGTTCTTC.

This clonotype was seen at least ten times. The chain couples TRBV9 to TRBJ2-3, with a possible D match to TRBD2 (5 bases). V was shortened by 3 bases and J by 10 bases, with 15 bases between the two germline ends. CDR1 is SGDLS, CDR2 YYNGEE, per germline. There are 13 residues in the CDR3. CDR3 sequence (DNA): TGTGCCAGCAGCGCCGAAGCCTGGCGGGCGCAGTATTTT. This encodes CASSAEAWRAQYF.

This clonotype has at least ten counts. The chain combines TRBV15 with TRBJ1-2; tentative D call: TRBD1 (6 bases). This CDR3 has 14 amino acids. V shed 5 bases and J shed 8 bases, with 18 bases lying between them. The germline gives CDR1 LNHNV, CDR2 YYDKDF (reference sequence). CDR3 loop: CATSPWGGQEGYTF. The CDR3 nucleotides are TGTGCCACCAGCCCTTGGGGGGGCCAGGAAGGCTACACCTTC.